Below, 29 T cell receptor beta chains from the same sample are listed, as sequenced in a study of CXCR3-negative and CXCR3-positive naive CD8 T cells. 5' RACE with UMI labels generated the TRB cDNA libraries. TCRdb re-called the 5' RACE reads, yielding one record per CDR3 amino acid sequence without DNA. This sample's clone table lists some 48,000 distinct CDR3 sequences. Sequencing was carried out using naive CXCR3- CD8+ T cells from blood. Subset indicated: CD45RO-CCR7+CD27+CD95- naive CD8+ T cells lacking CXCR3 (TNR3-). Receptors were obtained from a human donor in good health. Some clones in this sample may be carry-over from other donors' samples.

The gene calls are TRBV29-1 and TRBJ2-2. From germline, CDR1 is SQVTM and CDR2 ANQGSEA. This CDR3 contains 11 residues. CDR3 in amino acids: CSVLRTGELFF.

This chain joins TRBV27 and TRBJ1-2; the TCRdb call, TRBD1, lacks DNA for checking. From germline, CDR1 is MNHEY and CDR2 SMNVEV (reference sequence). The CDR3 contains 14 residues. CDR3 sequence: CASSLGGSHYGYTF.

The chain recombines TRBV29-1 with TRBJ2-3. The V gene's germline CDR1 is SQVTM and CDR2 ANQGSEA. The CDR3 extends over 12 amino acids. The CDR3 reads CSVEDTEDTQYF.

The chain recombines TRBV5-4 with TRBJ1-2. The CDR3 is made up of 13 amino acids. Germline values: CDR1 SGHNT, CDR2 YYREEE (reference sequence). CDR3 protein: CASSVGQFYGYTF.

The chain recombines TRBV4-3 with TRBJ1-4. This CDR3 contains 14 residues. The germline V gene has CDR1 LGHNA and CDR2 YSLEER. This chain's CDR3 is CASSQVWDGEKLFF.

The J gene is TRBJ1-3, the V gene TRBV15. The CDR3 totals 13 residues. The germline gives CDR1 LNHNV, CDR2 YYDKDF (reference sequence). The chain's CDR3 is CATSSAATNTIYF.

V gene TRBV12-3 or TRBV12-4 combines with J gene TRBJ2-7. The CDR3 has 15 residues. The CDR3 sequence is CASSPRTGTSYEQYF.

The CDR3 sequence: CASTPNRLNTEAFF. This rearrangement joins TRBV4-1 to TRBJ1-1; as DNA is missing, the TRBD1 call by TCRdb cannot be tested. CDR1 is MGHRA and CDR2 is YSYEKL in the germline V gene. This CDR3 has 14 amino acids.

V and J are TRBV25-1 and TRBJ2-7. The CDR3 contains 12 residues. CDR1 is MGHDK and CDR2 is SYGVNS in the germline V gene. CDR3 sequence: CASSATAYEQYF.

V usage is TRBV10-3 and J usage is TRBJ2-5. In germline, CDR1 is ENHRY, CDR2 SYGVKD. This CDR3 has 13 amino acids. The CDR3 reads CAISESRQETQYF.

V usage is TRBV7-6 and J usage is TRBJ2-7; checking the TCRdb D call of TRBD1 is not possible without DNA. Looked up from germline, CDR1 is SGHVS and CDR2 is FNYEAQ. The CDR3 runs to 14 residues. The CDR3 protein is CASSPGRDSYEQYF.

This sequence joins TRBV29-1 and TRBJ1-2; TCRdb gives TRBD1 as the D gene, but with no DNA this cannot be confirmed. Looked up from germline, CDR1 is SQVTM and CDR2 is ANQGSEA. The CDR3 totals 13 residues. CDR3 protein: CSARQGSDYGYTF.

The V and J genes are TRBV6-1 and TRBJ2-2; TCRdb gives TRBD1 as the D gene, but with no DNA this cannot be confirmed. CDR3 length: 18 amino acids. Germline CDR1 and CDR2: MNHNS and SASEGT. CDR3 loop: CASSEKGVDQFLAGELFF.

The chain has TRBV12-3 or TRBV12-4 and TRBJ2-5. The CDR3 totals 14 residues. CDR3: CASSLAGLRETQYF.

The rearrangement joins TRBV2 to TRBJ2-7; no DNA is available, so the TRBD1 call from TCRdb remains unchecked. The CDR3 is 14 residues long. Germline V gene data show CDR1 as SNHLY and CDR2 as FYNNEI. CDR3 loop: CASSEQGPYYEQYF.

V usage is TRBV21-1 and J usage is TRBJ2-7; with no DNA, the TCRdb D assignment of TRBD1 cannot be verified. TRBV21-1 is a pseudogene locus. The length of the CDR3 is 19 residues. The CDR3 sequence is CASSNRVEQVKGISYEQYF.

The chain links TRBV6-5 to TRBJ2-5; TCRdb proposes TRBD2, but this gene call is untestable without DNA. The CDR3 has 16 residues. CDR1 is MNHEY, CDR2 SVGAGI, per germline. CDR3 sequence reads: CASSYSGTPQRETQYF.

The rearrangement joins TRBV7-9 to TRBJ2-4. Germline assignment: CDR1 SEHNR and CDR2 FQNEAQ (reference sequence). The CDR3 extends over 14 amino acids. The CDR3 sequence: CASSLALRAHIQYF.

The chain is built from TRBV3-1 and TRBJ1-2. CDR1 is LGHDT and CDR2 is YNNKEL in the germline V gene (reference sequence). The CDR3 has 15 residues. CDR3 region: CASSPSAGQIYGYTF.

The chain recombines TRBV11-3 with TRBJ2-1; TCRdb indicates TRBD1, and absent DNA this call remains unverified. Germline CDR1 is SGHNT and CDR2 is YENEEA. This CDR3 has 15 residues. The CDR3 here is CASSLEQVPYNEQFF.

CDR3 protein: CASSQDSGVGNEQFF. The rearrangement joins TRBV4-3 to TRBJ2-1; TCRdb reports TRBD1, a call that lacks DNA to check it against. Germline lookup yields CDR1 LGHNA and CDR2 YSLEER. The CDR3 loop spans 15 amino acids.

The chain combines TRBV29-1 with TRBJ2-2; TCRdb proposes TRBD1, but this gene call is untestable without DNA. The CDR3 is 15 residues long. The V gene's germline CDR1 is SQVTM and CDR2 ANQGSEA. The CDR3 is CSAELGGKNTGELFF.

The gene calls are TRBV7-2 and TRBJ1-5; the TRBD1 assignment by TCRdb is unverifiable without DNA. The CDR3 extends over 15 amino acids. Germline CDR1 and CDR2: SGHTA and FQGNSA. The CDR3 sequence: CASTPEVGTHQPQHF.

The chain couples TRBV20-1 to TRBJ2-1; TCRdb calls TRBD1, which cannot be checked without DNA. The V gene's germline CDR1 is DFQATT and CDR2 SNEGSKA (reference sequence). The CDR3 runs to 16 residues. This CDR3 reads CSADSRGGMGHNEQFF.

The chain has TRBV15 and TRBJ2-1; TCRdb's D gene call, TRBD1, goes unchecked for lack of DNA. The CDR3 consists of 21 residues. Per germline, CDR1 LNHNV and CDR2 YYDKDF (reference sequence). The CDR3: CATSRDDVDRGLKYSYNEQFF. Variable domain in full (rest from reference TRBV15 and TRBJ2-1): DAMVIQNPRYQVTQFGKPVTLSCSQTLNHNVMYWYQQKSSQAPKLLFHYYDKDFNNEADTPDNFQSRRPNTSFCFLDIRSPGLGDTAMYLCATSRDDVDRGLKYSYNEQFFGPGTRLTVL.

V and J are TRBV2 and TRBJ2-3; TCRdb's assignment of TRBD1 cannot be checked, as there is no DNA. CDR3 size: 14 residues. Germline CDR1 reads SNHLY; CDR2 reads FYNNEI. The chain's CDR3 is CASEESGSTDTQYF.

The chain joins TRBV15 to TRBJ2-3. The germline CDR1 and CDR2 sequences are LNHNV and YYDKDF (reference sequence). The CDR3 length is 15 residues. CDR3 residues: CATRKRWDGTDTQYF.

V gene TRBV12-3 or TRBV12-4 combines with J gene TRBJ2-7; TCRdb lists TRBD1, though no DNA is available to test this call. The CDR3 has 13 amino acids. This CDR3 is CASSLATGGEQYF.

This chain joins TRBV5-1 and TRBJ2-2. CDR1 and CDR2 (germline): SGHRS, YFSETQ. The length of the CDR3 is 15 residues. CDR3 in amino acids: CASSSSRMNTGELFF.